The 13 T cell receptor beta chains in this list originate from one sample, sequenced in a study of T cell responses to AZD1222 COVID-19 vaccine. TCRdb's table, derived via immunoSEQ multiplex PCR, lists solely in-frame clones and lacks some. Of 85,000 or so clones listed, about 90% are singletons. Specimen: peripheral blood, collected 28 days after the second AZD1222 dose. These receptors were obtained from an adult who received the AZD1222 COVID-19 vaccine.

This clone was counted a single time. The rearrangement uses TRBV29-1 and TRBJ2-1; D remains unclear. The CDR3 totals 11 residues. V was shortened by 4 bases and J by 9 bases, with 10 bases between the two germline ends. CDR1 is SQVTM and CDR2 is ANQGSEA in the germline V gene. The CDR3 sequence: CSVASLGEQFF. CDR3 sequence (DNA): TGCAGCGTTGCTAGTCTTGGTGAGCAGTTCTTC.

The rearrangement links TRBV25-1 to TRBJ2-7; weak D call: TRBD1 (5 bases). CDR3 size: 15 residues. The germline V gene has CDR1 MGHDK and CDR2 SYGVNS. V was clipped by 0 bases and J by 5 bases, with 14 bases between them. In DNA form, the CDR3 reads TGTGCCAGCAGTGAATACCGTGGGGCCCTCGACGAGCAGTACTTC. Residues: CASSEYRGALDEQYF.

The chain couples TRBV2 to TRBJ1-1; TRBD1 is a possible D gene (5 bases). The CDR3 length is 13 residues. V lost 4 bases and J lost 9, with 15 bases in between. The germline gives CDR1 SNHLY, CDR2 FYNNEI. In nucleotides, the CDR3 is TGTGCCAGCAGTGTAGACAGATCCGTCAAAGCTTTCTTT. Translating gives CASSVDRSVKAFF. The whole variable domain, filled in from reference TRBV2 and TRBJ1-1, reads EPEVTQTPSHQVTQMGQEVILRCVPISNHLYFYWYRQILGQKVEFLVSFYNNEISEKSEIFDDQFSVERPDGSNFTLKIRSTKLEDSAMYFCASSVDRSVKAFFGQGTRLTVV.

The V gene is TRBV19, the J gene TRBJ2-7; 10 nucleotides match TRBD2. CDR1 LNHDA and CDR2 SQIVND come from the germline V gene (reference sequence). Unmatched junction bases numbered 9, after V lost 7 bases and J lost 6 bases. The CDR3 loop spans 14 amino acids. This CDR3 reads CASIQREGHCEQYF. CDR3 bases: TGTGCCAGTATTCAGCGGGAGGGCCATTGCGAGCAGTACTTC.

The chain couples TRBV28 to TRBJ2-2, with TRBD2 matching over 15 bases. Looked up from germline, CDR1 is MDHEN and CDR2 is SYDVKM. The CDR3 is 18 residues long. With V trimmed by 2 bases and J by 8 bases, 9 bases remained unmatched. CDR3 sequence (DNA): TGTGCCAGCAGTTTAACCGGGACTAGCGGGAGGACCCGAGGGGAGCTGTTTTTT. This sequence encodes CASSLTGTSGRTRGELFF.

The chain recombines TRBV27 with TRBJ2-5, with a weak D call TRBD1 (5 bases). The length of the CDR3 is 12 residues. Trimming removed 3 bases at V and 5 bases at J, with 7 bases between. Germline V gives CDR1 MNHEY, CDR2 SMNVEV (reference sequence). CDR3 residues: CASSFWGETQYF. CDR3 DNA sequence: TGTGCCAGCAGTTTCTGGGGCGAGACCCAGTACTTC.

V and J are TRBV28 and TRBJ2-7; 8 bases map to TRBD2. The length of the CDR3 is 14 residues. Germline V gene data show CDR1 as MDHEN and CDR2 as SYDVKM. V lost 8 bases, J lost 2 bases, and 8 bases stayed unmatched. The chain's CDR3 is CASREGSLAYEQYF. DNA for the CDR3: TGTGCCAGCCGGGAGGGGTCTCTCGCCTACGAGCAGTACTTC.

The chain links TRBV29-1 to TRBJ1-1, with D possibly TRBD1 on 6 matching bases. The germline gives CDR1 SQVTM, CDR2 ANQGSEA. The V end lost 7 bases, the J end lost 10 bases, and 19 bases lay between the germline ends. The CDR3 has 12 residues. CDR3 nucleotides: TGCAGCGGGGGCGGACAGATTATGGGAGCTTTCTTT. Protein product: CSGGGQIMGAFF.

As DNA, the CDR3 is TGTGCCAGCAGCGTACAGGGGGGGAATGAAAAACTGTTTTTT. This gives the protein CASSVQGGNEKLFF. The rearrangement links TRBV3-1 (or the pseudogene TRBV3-2) to TRBJ1-4; 8 bases are shared with TRBD1. The V segment lost 5 bases and the J segment 5 bases; nucleotides outside the gene matches: 4. This CDR3 has 14 amino acids. Per germline, CDR1 LGHDT and CDR2 YNNKEL (reference sequence).

The chain recombines TRBV4-1 with TRBJ1-1; 7 bases map to TRBD1. The CDR3 is 15 amino acids. The V segment lost 0 bases and the J segment 4 bases; nucleotides outside the gene matches: 5. CDR1 and CDR2 from the germline V gene are MGHRA and YSYEKL. The CDR3 region is CASSQDGSGGTEAFF. DNA for the CDR3: TGCGCCAGCAGCCAAGATGGCTCAGGGGGCACTGAAGCTTTCTTT.

The CDR3 region is CASSFHWGPNTEAFF. For the CDR3, the DNA is TGTGCCAGCAGCTTTCATTGGGGTCCTAACACTGAAGCTTTCTTT. The genes are TRBV7-9 and TRBJ1-1, with no clear D. Germline CDR1 and CDR2: SEHNR and FQNEAQ (reference sequence). The V end lost 3 bases, the J end lost 2 bases, and 13 bases lay between the germline ends. The CDR3 is 15 amino acids.

This clone has a handful of counts. This chain links TRBV7-9 with TRBJ1-1; 7 positions match TRBD1. V was pared by 5 bases and J by 0 bases, with 6 bases of the junction left unmatched. The CDR3 spans 15 residues. Per germline, CDR1 SEHNR and CDR2 FQNEAQ (reference sequence). The DNA for the CDR3 is TGTGCCAGCAGCCAGAGGACAGGAATGAACACTGAAGCTTTCTTT. This encodes CASSQRTGMNTEAFF.

In this sample, this clone turned up once. V and J are TRBV28 and TRBJ2-3; 8 positions match TRBD2. CDR1 and CDR2 from the germline V gene are MDHEN and SYDVKM. The CDR3 consists of 14 residues. The V segment lost 3 bases and the J segment 6 bases; nucleotides outside the gene matches: 5. The CDR3: CASSLGTSWDTQYF. The CDR3 coding sequence is TGTGCCAGCAGTTTGGGGACTAGTTGGGATACGCAGTATTTT. Looking up the rest from reference TRBV28 and TRBJ2-3 gives the full variable domain: DVKVTQSSRYLVKRTGEKVFLECVQDMDHENMFWYRQDPGLGLRLIYFSYDVKMKEKGDIPEGYSVSREKKERFSLILESASTNQTSMYLCASSLGTSWDTQYFGPGTRLTVL.